This TCR beta chain was sequenced in a study of T-cell memory formation after mild COVID-19 (dated by TCRdb to 2020 to 2023). Study-wide context: TCR sequence clusters from the two donors were found to be largely donor specific. T-cell clones expanding and contracting after mild COVID-19 in a couple of donors were tracked by longitudinal TCRalpha and TCRbeta repertoire sequencing. Two young, previously healthy adult volunteers made up the cohort, one male and one female. The full study reports these points: SARS-CoV-2 specificity was not confirmed for the second-wave clones peaking on day 37. Only a couple of mild cases were covered in the study, and larger cohorts including severe cases with pre-infection samples were considered necessary. Contracting CD4+ clones were found mainly in CM and EM memory subsets, while CD8+ clones were enriched in EMRA. Some responding clones were found in pre-infection memory, which suggests that pre-existing cross-reactive memory T cells took part in the SARS-CoV-2 response. Clones that contracted from day 15 to 85 showed balanced CD4/CD8 phenotypes, whereas a second wave of clones that expanded from day 15 to 37 leaned towards CD4+.

Only a few counts were recorded for this clonotype. It lacks a known antigen. No per-base quality is available; no much larger clone lies one base away. The CDR3 holds 15 amino acids from the cysteine to the phenylalanine. Only CDR3 DNA remains: 45 bases, in frame from the first base. Via the germline V gene, CDR1 is SGHTA and CDR2 FQGNSA. Germline trimming: 3 bases from V, 3 bases from J; junction bases outside gene matches: 4. Sequencing relied on an Illumina NovaSeq 6000. TCRalpha and TCRbeta cDNA libraries were built by 5'RACE with constant-segment primers, adding sample barcodes and unique molecular identifiers. Trizol reagent was used to extract RNA from every sample. The libraries were amplified in two PCR steps, and the second step added a second sample barcode and Illumina TruSeq adapters. The libraries were sequenced on an Illumina NovaSeq using 2 x 150 bp paired-end reads. The authors processed their data as follows. Reads were demultiplexed and collapsed into UMI-guided consensus sequences with migec v1.2.7. With mixcr v2.1.11, UMI consensuses were aligned to TRA and TRB V and J templates and assembled into clonotypes. A clonotype was counted as expanded or contracted only if both edgeR and NoisET called the change significant, with noise models trained on biological replicates. For edgeR calls, a false discovery rate-adjusted p below 0.01 and a log2 fold-change threshold of 1 were applied. As an exploratory analysis of dynamics, max-normalized trajectories of the 1000 most abundant clonotypes were examined with PCA combined with hierarchical clustering. Each responding clone was given a CD4 or CD8 phenotype based on the CD4+ and CD8+ repertoires, which had been sequenced separately. TCRdb cleaned the public reads at Q25 with fastp, built clones with MiXCR and kept in-frame beta chains. Each CDR3 protein appears once, grouped with its most common genes and DNA. TCRdb, rather than the study authors, made the V and J calls. For this sample the table gives 500,000 to 550,000 distinct CDR3 sequences, of which about a fifth were detected only once. 9.5% to 15% of the sample is taken by the ten largest.

Ficoll-Paque density gradient centrifugation was the method used to isolate PBMCs. Specimen: PBMCs or a T cell subset sorted from them (not recorded which). Recombination joined TRBV7-2 with TRBJ1-2, with 10 bases in between that match TRBD1. The TCR comes from an adult woman who had mild COVID-19 (a few samples of this study predate the infection). The sample titles of this study are shuffled in the database, so cell type and time point are left out; the donor was told from shared clones. The CDR3 protein sequence reads: CASSFRDRGDYGYTF. The DNA reads as follows: TGTGCCAGCAGCTTCCGGGACAGGGGAGACTATGGCTACACCTTC.